The clone carrying this T cell receptor beta chain was detected many times. The antigen is undetermined. Trimming pared 3 bases from V and 8 bases from J, leaving 9 bases between. CDR1 SGHKS and CDR2 YYEKEE come from the germline V gene (reference sequence). This CDR3 is built from 12 residues. The authors ran a second PCR of roughly 6 to 12 cycles using a sample-barcoded 5' primer and a J-beta primer mix. Sequencing yielded, for each sample, at least 3 million paired-end reads carrying CDR3. TCRdb re-called the 5' RACE reads with MiXCR, one entry per CDR3 protein. The sample consists of 1.5 million to 2 million distinct CDR3 sequences, 28% of them appearing once. These data belong to a study of blood T cells in healthy people across ages. Study as a whole: There was about one barcoded beta molecule captured by template switching per two T cells.

General study findings and limits: Correlation between TCR beta diversity and naive T cell percentage was strong. When one million T cells were used, diversity estimates were thought to be underestimates.

This chain connects TRBV5-5 to TRBJ2-1; D not resolved. Sequencing was performed on blood. The sequence came from a woman between 25 and 40 years old in good health. CDR3 nucleotide sequence: TGTGCCAGCAGCTGGACGGGCGATGAGCAGTTCTTC. Residues: CASSWTGDEQFF.